The entry below describes one T cell receptor beta chain. Its antigen specificity is not known. One base away there is no much larger clone; base qualities are not given. The treatment or condition label here, explained by the study, means: in vitro stimulation with specific CMV peptide epitopes to enrich CMV-specific T cells. This sample is part of a study of T cell repertoires in cytomegalovirus infection (dated by TCRdb to about 2019). General notes on the study: Recently identified HLA-C-restricted CMV epitopes, whose presentation resists viral immunomodulation, were targeted by peptide stimulations together with well-studied HLA-B-restricted epitopes. The HLA type of each donor mattered for the analysis, because public TCR beta signatures pointed to carriage of CMV infection along with the matching HLA type. What the work shows at the level of the full study, not this receptor alone: In both this cohort and an independent roughly 330-donor cohort, the cumulative frequency of public TCR beta family members distinguished carriers of CMV infection plus the relevant HLA type. In the ex vivo response, HLA-C-restricted CMV-specific TCR beta clonotypes were dominant, and in two of eight donors the single most frequent clonotype came from this HLA-C-restricted group.

Sequencing used an Illumina HiSeq 1500. Through fastp at Q25 and MiXCR, TCRdb rebuilt clones from the public reads, retaining in-frame beta chains. Merged by CDR3 protein, the rows form single entries marked with the most common genes and DNA. This sample gives 300,000 or so distinct CDR3 sequences in total; 25% of them show up just once. Of the sample, 13% falls within the top ten clones. Looking up the germline V gene yields CDR1 SGHRS and CDR2 YFSETQ. Cut back by 4 bases and 7 bases, the V and J ends lie 11 bases apart. The CDR3 has 12 amino acids, counting the end cysteine and phenylalanine. Only the CDR3 region is kept as DNA, spanning 36 bases read in frame from base 1.

The clonotype originates from a human donor in good health (CMV status not recorded). Some clones in this sample may be carry-over from other donors' samples. The rearrangement joined TRBV5-1 to TRBJ1-1; no D segment can be confidently identified. The source material was cultured PBMCs, sampled from culture after CMV antigen stimulation. The CDR3 corresponds to CASSPLGFEAFF. The DNA sequence is as follows: TGCGCCAGCAGCCCATTGGGTTTTGAAGCTTTCTTT.